This TCR beta chain stems from a study of T-cell reconstitution after alpha-beta-depleted transplantation in children. Findings of the study overall: Reported findings indicate that, about two months after transplant, alpha-beta T cells came from several hundred expanded clones, which were derived from non-depleted graft cells.

A library of TCRbeta sequences, prepared with unique molecular identifiers, was generated. TCRdb fed the PCR reads into MiXCR, producing one record per CDR3 protein. Among 490,000 or so distinct CDR3 sequences listed, more than 9% were seen once. This CDR3 is built from 14 residues. Germline assignment: CDR1 MGHRA and CDR2 YSYEKL. The germline V and J ends were trimmed by 1 base and 6 bases, with 13 bases remaining between them. Comments on this clonotype: Its antigen remains unidentified.

Sequenced material: PBMCs, taken before TCRalphabeta/CD19-depleted stem cell transplant. The rearrangement links TRBV4-1 to TRBJ2-7, with D hard to call. The source is a child between 2 and 9 years old with inherited bone marrow failure, due to receive a stem cell transplant. For the CDR3, the DNA is TGCGCCAGCAGCCAAGTCCACATTCAAAGCGAGCAGTACTTC. Translating gives CASSQVHIQSEQYF.